These T cell receptor beta chains were read from a single sample in a study of cytomegalovirus exposure and HLA in healthy donors. The protocol was immunoSEQ multiplex PCR, while the TCRdb copy is restricted to in-frame clones and leaves out a portion. Of a few hundred thousand clones listed, about 91% are singletons. The sample was PBMCs. The receptors derive from a woman aged 18 to 35 in good health and CMV-seronegative. The CDR3 runs from the conserved cysteine through the conserved F or W. The D gene is left open where the match is weak. Expanded clones are given a class, and other clones once, few, many or no size at all.

d_call: TRBD2
v_call: TRBV11-1
j_call: TRBJ2-3
clone_size: -
cdr3_aa: CASSPQPLGLATDTQYF
cdr3_nt: TGTGCCAGCAGCCCTCAACCCCTCGGACTAGCGACAGATACGCAGTATTTT

d_call: TRBD1
v_call: TRBV13
j_call: TRBJ1-5
clone_size: -
cdr3_aa: CASSFGGTGGGQPQHF
cdr3_nt: TGTGCCAGCAGCTTTGGGGGGACAGGGGGCGGTCAGCCCCAGCATTTT

d_call: -
v_call: TRBV28
j_call: TRBJ1-1
clone_size: -
cdr3_aa: CASSLGGLNTEAFF
cdr3_nt: TGTGCCAGCAGTTTAGGGGGGTTGAACACTGAAGCTTTCTTT

d_call: TRBD2
v_call: TRBV9
j_call: TRBJ2-1
clone_size: -
cdr3_aa: CASSSTGTSSNEQFF
cdr3_nt: TGTGCCAGCAGCTCAACCGGGACTAGCAGTAATGAGCAGTTCTTC

d_call: TRBD1
v_call: TRBV5-4
j_call: TRBJ1-1
clone_size: -
cdr3_aa: CASSRGQANTEAFF
cdr3_nt: TGTGCCAGCAGCCGGGGACAGGCGAACACTGAAGCTTTCTTT

d_call: -
v_call: TRBV18
j_call: TRBJ1-2
clone_size: -
cdr3_aa: CASSRDIGDYTF
cdr3_nt: TGTGCCAGCTCGAGGGACATCGGCGACTACACCTTC

d_call: TRBD1
v_call: TRBV29-1
j_call: TRBJ1-2
clone_size: -
cdr3_aa: CSVDEQGAHGYTF
cdr3_nt: TGCAGCGTTGATGAGCAGGGGGCTCATGGCTACACCTTC

d_call: TRBD1
v_call: TRBV5-1
j_call: TRBJ2-7
clone_size: many
cdr3_aa: CASSRNTGTGLSYEQYF
cdr3_nt: TGCGCCAGCAGCAGGAACACCGGGACAGGCCTATCCTACGAGCAGTACTTC

d_call: -
v_call: TRBV6-6
j_call: TRBJ2-2
clone_size: -
cdr3_aa: CASRENTGELFF
cdr3_nt: TGTGCCAGTAGAGAGAACACCGGGGAGCTGTTTTTT

d_call: TRBD1
v_call: TRBV9
j_call: TRBJ2-3
clone_size: -
cdr3_aa: CASSGQGAGTDTQYF
cdr3_nt: TGTGCCAGCAGCGGACAGGGGGCAGGCACAGATACGCAGTATTTT

d_call: -
v_call: TRBV30
j_call: TRBJ1-2
clone_size: -
cdr3_aa: CAWTETYGYTF
cdr3_nt: TGTGCCTGGACAGAAACGTACGGCTACACCTTC

d_call: TRBD1
v_call: TRBV6-1
j_call: TRBJ2-7
clone_size: -
cdr3_aa: CATGQPPYEQYF
cdr3_nt: TGTGCCACGGGACAGCCTCCCTACGAGCAGTACTTC

d_call: -
v_call: TRBV27
j_call: TRBJ2-7
clone_size: -
cdr3_aa: CASSQGSEQYF
cdr3_nt: TGTGCCAGCAGTCAGGGTTCCGAGCAGTACTTC

d_call: -
v_call: TRBV18
j_call: TRBJ2-7
clone_size: -
cdr3_aa: CASSLFGGYGKVSEQYF
cdr3_nt: TGTGCCAGCTCACTATTCGGCGGGTACGGGAAGGTTTCCGAGCAGTACTTC

d_call: TRBD2
v_call: TRBV5-1
j_call: TRBJ2-5
clone_size: -
cdr3_aa: CASSLVGVAGEPGETQYF
cdr3_nt: TGCGCCAGCAGCTTGGTTGGGGTAGCGGGAGAACCTGGAGAGACCCAGTACTTC

d_call: TRBD2
v_call: TRBV6-1
j_call: TRBJ2-1
clone_size: -
cdr3_aa: CASSERGLIAGPFNEQFF
cdr3_nt: TGTGCCAGCAGTGAAAGGGGCCTTATAGCGGGGCCTTTCAATGAGCAGTTCTTC